Listed below are T cell receptor beta chains from one sample, sequenced in a study of shared T cell receptors in the human thymus. The data were produced by immunoSEQ multiplex PCR, yet TCRdb's version contains in-frame clones alone and is incomplete. This repertoire shows 600,000 to 900,000 clones, 70% to 90% found once; its top ten account for about 0.011%. These data are also associated with another study on human thymus T cells.

The sample comprised thymocytes. The receptors stem from a girl under three years old with a congenital heart defect. The CDR3 runs from the conserved cysteine through the conserved F or W. A D gene is named only where the DNA matches it firmly. Some rows mark clone size as missing; the rest say once, few, many or name a class of expanded clone.

D gene: .; clone size: .; CDR3 length: 15; V gene: TRBV7-8; J gene: TRBJ1-1; CDR3 protein: CASRVWGDYEGLAFF; CDR3 DNA: TGTGCCAGCAGGGTATGGGGAGACTATGAGGGATTAGCTTTCTTT
D gene: TRBD2; clone size: .; CDR3 length: 15; V gene: TRBV10-3; J gene: TRBJ2-7; CDR3 protein: CAIRGSGLAGYEQYF; CDR3 DNA: TGTGCCATCAGAGGGAGTGGGCTAGCGGGCTACGAGCAGTACTTC
D gene: .; clone size: .; CDR3 length: 12; V gene: TRBV25-1; J gene: TRBJ1-1; CDR3 protein: CASRHLNTEAFF; CDR3 DNA: TGTGCCAGCAGACACCTGAACACTGAAGCTTTCTTT
D gene: TRBD1; clone size: few; CDR3 length: 17; V gene: TRBV27; J gene: TRBJ2-7; CDR3 protein: CASSPLGYEGASGEQYF; CDR3 DNA: TGTGCCAGCAGTCCCCTGGGGTACGAGGGGGCGTCGGGGGAGCAGTACTTC
D gene: TRBD2; clone size: .; CDR3 length: 18; V gene: TRBV9; J gene: TRBJ2-1; CDR3 protein: CASSVEAQRGGPDNEQFF; CDR3 DNA: TGTGCCAGCAGCGTAGAGGCCCAGCGGGGGGGCCCGGACAATGAGCAGTTCTTC
D gene: .; clone size: .; CDR3 length: 19; V gene: TRBV6-1; J gene: TRBJ1-6; CDR3 protein: CASSEPALRVFTDNSPLHF; CDR3 DNA: TGTGCCAGCAGTGAACCCGCGCTCAGGGTTTTTACGGATAATTCACCCCTCCACTTT
D gene: TRBD1; clone size: few; CDR3 length: 15; V gene: TRBV5-5; J gene: TRBJ1-1; CDR3 protein: CASSKLTGPNTEAFF; CDR3 DNA: TGTGCCAGCAGCAAGCTGACAGGGCCGAACACTGAAGCTTTCTTT
D gene: .; clone size: .; CDR3 length: 18; V gene: TRBV4-3; J gene: TRBJ2-7; CDR3 protein: CASSQERLGRRKAYEQYF; CDR3 DNA: TGCGCCAGCAGCCAAGAAAGGTTGGGCAGAAGGAAAGCCTACGAGCAGTACTTC
D gene: .; clone size: .; CDR3 length: 16; V gene: TRBV4-2; J gene: TRBJ1-3; CDR3 protein: CASSHRSDPSGNTIYF; CDR3 DNA: TGTGCCAGCAGCCACCGTTCAGATCCCTCTGGAAACACCATATATTTT
D gene: .; clone size: .; CDR3 length: 14; V gene: TRBV7-2; J gene: TRBJ1-2; CDR3 protein: CASSGRQIKYGYTF; CDR3 DNA: TGTGCCAGCAGCGGCCGACAGATTAAGTATGGCTACACCTTC
D gene: TRBD1; clone size: .; CDR3 length: 13; V gene: TRBV29-1; J gene: TRBJ2-3; CDR3 protein: CSLRTGITDTQYF; CDR3 DNA: TGCAGCCTGAGGACAGGGATTACAGATACGCAGTATTTT
D gene: .; clone size: .; CDR3 length: 16; V gene: TRBV5-5; J gene: TRBJ1-5; CDR3 protein: CASSPDRTDSNQPQHF; CDR3 DNA: TGTGCCAGCAGCCCGGACAGAACAGATAGCAATCAGCCCCAGCATTTT
D gene: .; clone size: .; CDR3 length: 15; V gene: TRBV28; J gene: TRBJ1-2; CDR3 protein: CASRITPQDSYGYTF; CDR3 DNA: TGTGCCAGCAGGATTACCCCACAGGACAGCTATGGCTACACCTTC
D gene: .; clone size: .; CDR3 length: 17; V gene: TRBV19; J gene: TRBJ2-7; CDR3 protein: CASSNNSAQGTTYEQYF; CDR3 DNA: TGTGCCAGTAGTAACAATTCTGCCCAGGGAACAACCTACGAGCAGTACTTC
D gene: TRBD1; clone size: .; CDR3 length: 16; V gene: TRBV28; J gene: TRBJ1-6; CDR3 protein: CASSQNRDSKNSPLHF; CDR3 DNA: TGTGCCAGCAGCCAAAACCGGGACAGCAAAAATTCACCCCTCCACTTT
D gene: .; clone size: .; CDR3 length: 14; V gene: TRBV6-5; J gene: TRBJ1-5; CDR3 protein: CASRAGGGNQPQHF; CDR3 DNA: TGTGCCAGCAGGGCCGGGGGGGGCAATCAGCCCCAGCATTTT
D gene: .; clone size: .; CDR3 length: 15; V gene: TRBV5-6; J gene: TRBJ2-4; CDR3 protein: CASSLRGGPGDIQYF; CDR3 DNA: TGTGCCAGCAGCTTGAGGGGGGGGCCTGGGGACATTCAGTACTTC
D gene: TRBD2; clone size: .; CDR3 length: 16; V gene: TRBV27; J gene: TRBJ2-7; CDR3 protein: CASRPAGAHSSHEQYF; CDR3 DNA: TGTGCCAGCAGGCCAGCGGGGGCTCACAGCTCCCACGAGCAGTACTTC
D gene: TRBD1; clone size: .; CDR3 length: 15; V gene: TRBV5-4; J gene: TRBJ1-1; CDR3 protein: CASSTGTGGLTEAFF; CDR3 DNA: TGTGCCAGCAGCACCGGGACAGGGGGCCTCACTGAAGCTTTCTTT
D gene: .; clone size: .; CDR3 length: 13; V gene: TRBV13; J gene: TRBJ1-4; CDR3 protein: CASSRTNAVGLFF; CDR3 DNA: TGTGCCAGCAGCCGTACGAACGCCGTCGGGCTGTTTTTT
D gene: .; clone size: .; CDR3 length: 15; V gene: TRBV2; J gene: TRBJ2-1; CDR3 protein: CATAPPGGSYNEQFF; CDR3 DNA: TGTGCCACCGCGCCCCCGGGTGGTTCCTACAATGAGCAGTTCTTC
D gene: .; clone size: .; CDR3 length: 15; V gene: TRBV28; J gene: TRBJ2-7; CDR3 protein: CASRPAGPHSYEQYF; CDR3 DNA: TGTGCCAGCAGGCCCGCTGGGCCCCACTCCTACGAGCAGTACTTC
D gene: TRBD2; clone size: .; CDR3 length: 16; V gene: TRBV27; J gene: TRBJ2-3; CDR3 protein: CASRSRLAGRLDTQYF; CDR3 DNA: TGTGCCAGCAGATCTCGACTAGCGGGGCGCCTCGACACGCAGTATTTT
D gene: .; clone size: .; CDR3 length: 12; V gene: TRBV28; J gene: TRBJ1-6; CDR3 protein: CASSLANSPLHF; CDR3 DNA: TGTGCCAGCAGTTTAGCGAATTCACCCCTCCACTTT
D gene: .; clone size: .; CDR3 length: 19; V gene: TRBV6-1; J gene: TRBJ2-7; CDR3 protein: CASSESRFVVSQGVYEQYF; CDR3 DNA: TGTGCCAGCAGTGAATCCCGCTTCGTGGTGAGCCAGGGCGTCTACGAGCAGTACTTC
D gene: .; clone size: once; CDR3 length: 14; V gene: TRBV23-1; J gene: TRBJ2-7; CDR3 protein: CASRGGRDLNEQYF; CDR3 DNA: TGCGCCAGCAGAGGGGGGAGGGACCTTAACGAGCAGTACTTC
D gene: TRBD1; clone size: .; CDR3 length: 14; V gene: TRBV7-8; J gene: TRBJ1-2; CDR3 protein: CASRPGDRGYGYTF; CDR3 DNA: TGTGCCAGCAGGCCAGGGGACAGGGGTTATGGCTACACCTTC
D gene: TRBD1; clone size: .; CDR3 length: 16; V gene: TRBV10-3; J gene: TRBJ1-2; CDR3 protein: CAISESGQGIRDGYTF; CDR3 DNA: TGTGCCATCAGTGAGTCGGGACAGGGGATTAGGGATGGCTACACCTTC
D gene: TRBD1; clone size: .; CDR3 length: 13; V gene: TRBV19; J gene: TRBJ1-1; CDR3 protein: CASRGQGNTEAFF; CDR3 DNA: TGTGCCAGTAGGGGACAGGGGAACACTGAAGCTTTCTTT
D gene: TRBD1; clone size: once; CDR3 length: 15; V gene: TRBV6-4; J gene: TRBJ1-2; CDR3 protein: CASSDSADRGHGYTF; CDR3 DNA: TGTGCCAGCAGTGACTCTGCGGACAGGGGGCACGGCTACACCTTC
D gene: .; clone size: few; CDR3 length: 13; V gene: TRBV25-1; J gene: TRBJ1-1; CDR3 protein: CASSEWGRTEAFF; CDR3 DNA: TGTGCCAGCAGTGAATGGGGGCGCACTGAAGCTTTCTTT
D gene: .; clone size: few; CDR3 length: 12; V gene: TRBV19; J gene: TRBJ2-5; CDR3 protein: CASSMEGETQYF; CDR3 DNA: TGTGCCAGTAGTATGGAGGGAGAGACCCAGTACTTC
D gene: TRBD1; clone size: .; CDR3 length: 15; V gene: TRBV7-9; J gene: TRBJ1-2; CDR3 protein: CASSFWEDRGAGYTF; CDR3 DNA: TGTGCCAGCAGCTTTTGGGAGGACAGGGGGGCTGGCTACACCTTC
D gene: TRBD2; clone size: .; CDR3 length: 19; V gene: TRBV5-1; J gene: TRBJ2-1; CDR3 protein: CASSTRGKGGDRTHNEQFF; CDR3 DNA: TGCGCCAGCAGCACAAGGGGAAAGGGAGGGGATCGGACCCACAATGAGCAGTTCTTC
D gene: .; clone size: .; CDR3 length: 18; V gene: TRBV27; J gene: TRBJ2-5; CDR3 protein: CASRKARVMGHTQETQYF; CDR3 DNA: TGTGCCAGCAGGAAGGCCCGAGTAATGGGACACACCCAAGAGACCCAGTACTTC
D gene: .; clone size: .; CDR3 length: 17; V gene: TRBV19; J gene: TRBJ1-5; CDR3 protein: CASSPRLGEGINQPQHF; CDR3 DNA: TGTGCCAGTAGTCCTCGTTTAGGGGAGGGAATCAATCAGCCCCAGCATTTT
D gene: .; clone size: .; CDR3 length: 15; V gene: TRBV6-4; J gene: TRBJ1-4; CDR3 protein: CASSANSGPNEKLFF; CDR3 DNA: TGTGCCAGCAGCGCCAACAGCGGCCCTAATGAAAAACTGTTTTTT
D gene: .; clone size: .; CDR3 length: 15; V gene: TRBV14; J gene: TRBJ1-6; CDR3 protein: CASSQRPTDTSPLHF; CDR3 DNA: TGTGCCAGCAGCCAACGACCCACGGACACTTCACCCCTCCACTTT
D gene: .; clone size: .; CDR3 length: 14; V gene: TRBV2; J gene: TRBJ2-7; CDR3 protein: CASSAGPGESEQYF; CDR3 DNA: TGTGCCAGCAGTGCAGGGCCGGGGGAGAGCGAGCAGTACTTC
D gene: .; clone size: .; CDR3 length: 14; V gene: TRBV29-1; J gene: TRBJ1-5; CDR3 protein: CSVVLGGSNQPQHF; CDR3 DNA: TGCAGCGTTGTTCTGGGGGGGAGCAATCAGCCCCAGCATTTT
D gene: TRBD1; clone size: .; CDR3 length: 22; V gene: TRBV7-2; J gene: TRBJ1-1; CDR3 protein: CASSLAGGIPGTEEGVNTEAFF; CDR3 DNA: TGTGCCAGCAGCTTAGCCGGAGGGATCCCGGGGACAGAAGAAGGGGTGAACACTGAAGCTTTCTTT
D gene: TRBD2; clone size: .; CDR3 length: 15; V gene: TRBV9; J gene: TRBJ2-1; CDR3 protein: CASSVAGGTYNEQFF; CDR3 DNA: TGTGCCAGCAGCGTAGCGGGGGGTACCTACAATGAGCAGTTCTTC
D gene: TRBD1; clone size: .; CDR3 length: 15; V gene: TRBV6-1; J gene: TRBJ1-2; CDR3 protein: CASRREGGQGGGYTF; CDR3 DNA: TGTGCCAGCCGCCGCGAGGGGGGCCAGGGGGGTGGCTACACCTTC
D gene: .; clone size: .; CDR3 length: 15; V gene: TRBV7-9; J gene: TRBJ1-2; CDR3 protein: CATKTGDRSGYGYTF; CDR3 DNA: TGTGCCACAAAAACGGGGGATCGCTCGGGCTATGGCTACACCTTC
D gene: .; clone size: .; CDR3 length: 18; V gene: TRBV6-1; J gene: TRBJ1-1; CDR3 protein: CASSGWTVIETMNTEAFF; CDR3 DNA: TGTGCCAGCAGTGGGTGGACAGTGATAGAAACCATGAACACTGAAGCTTTCTTT
D gene: .; clone size: .; CDR3 length: 15; V gene: TRBV7-2; J gene: TRBJ2-1; CDR3 protein: CASSKADTTVGEQFF; CDR3 DNA: TGTGCCAGCAGCAAAGCGGATACCACTGTCGGTGAGCAGTTCTTC
D gene: .; clone size: .; CDR3 length: 14; V gene: TRBV6-5; J gene: TRBJ2-3; CDR3 protein: CASSQQGGTDTQYF; CDR3 DNA: TGTGCCAGCAGCCAGCAGGGGGGTACAGATACGCAGTATTTT
D gene: TRBD1; clone size: .; CDR3 length: 19; V gene: TRBV7-9; J gene: TRBJ2-7; CDR3 protein: CASSPAGTGAFAPLDEQYF; CDR3 DNA: TGTGCCAGCAGCCCAGCCGGGACAGGGGCTTTTGCCCCACTCGACGAGCAGTACTTC
D gene: TRBD1; clone size: .; CDR3 length: 16; V gene: TRBV4-1; J gene: TRBJ1-5; CDR3 protein: CASSLLGQAPYQPQHF; CDR3 DNA: TGCGCCAGCAGCCTATTGGGACAGGCCCCGTATCAGCCCCAGCATTTT
D gene: TRBD2; clone size: .; CDR3 length: 17; V gene: TRBV9; J gene: TRBJ2-3; CDR3 protein: CASSPPLAVSSTDTQYF; CDR3 DNA: TGTGCCAGCAGCCCGCCGCTAGCGGTCTCTAGCACAGATACGCAGTATTTT
D gene: TRBD2; clone size: .; CDR3 length: 18; V gene: TRBV7-9; J gene: TRBJ2-2; CDR3 protein: CASSNRGEGREKDGELFF; CDR3 DNA: TGTGCCAGCAGCAATAGAGGGGAGGGAAGAGAAAAGGACGGGGAGCTGTTTTTT
D gene: TRBD2; clone size: .; CDR3 length: 14; V gene: TRBV5-6; J gene: TRBJ2-1; CDR3 protein: CASRGTSGGREQFF; CDR3 DNA: TGTGCCAGCAGAGGGACTAGCGGGGGACGTGAGCAGTTCTTC
D gene: .; clone size: .; CDR3 length: 15; V gene: TRBV28; J gene: TRBJ1-2; CDR3 protein: CASKEPGAGPYGYTF; CDR3 DNA: TGTGCCAGCAAGGAGCCGGGTGCAGGGCCCTATGGCTACACCTTC
D gene: TRBD1; clone size: .; CDR3 length: 18; V gene: TRBV6-1; J gene: TRBJ1-2; CDR3 protein: CASSEGRDRGVTNYGYTF; CDR3 DNA: TGTGCCAGCAGTGAAGGAAGGGACAGGGGAGTAACTAACTATGGCTACACCTTC
D gene: .; clone size: .; CDR3 length: 15; V gene: TRBV27; J gene: TRBJ2-5; CDR3 protein: CASSLWSGRFETQYF; CDR3 DNA: TGTGCCAGCAGTCTTTGGAGCGGGCGGTTTGAGACCCAGTACTTC
D gene: TRBD1; clone size: few; CDR3 length: 15; V gene: TRBV6-1; J gene: TRBJ1-1; CDR3 protein: CASSEEGQGDTEAFF; CDR3 DNA: TGTGCCAGCAGTGAGGAGGGACAGGGGGACACTGAAGCTTTCTTT
D gene: TRBD1; clone size: .; CDR3 length: 16; V gene: TRBV28; J gene: TRBJ1-3; CDR3 protein: CASRGGGQGSGNTIYF; CDR3 DNA: TGTGCCAGCAGAGGGGGGGGACAGGGCTCTGGAAACACCATATATTTT
D gene: .; clone size: .; CDR3 length: 18; V gene: TRBV2; J gene: TRBJ2-3; CDR3 protein: CASSEPRRSETPTGTQYF; CDR3 DNA: TGTGCCAGCAGTGAACCCCGAAGAAGCGAAACTCCCACTGGTACGCAGTATTTT